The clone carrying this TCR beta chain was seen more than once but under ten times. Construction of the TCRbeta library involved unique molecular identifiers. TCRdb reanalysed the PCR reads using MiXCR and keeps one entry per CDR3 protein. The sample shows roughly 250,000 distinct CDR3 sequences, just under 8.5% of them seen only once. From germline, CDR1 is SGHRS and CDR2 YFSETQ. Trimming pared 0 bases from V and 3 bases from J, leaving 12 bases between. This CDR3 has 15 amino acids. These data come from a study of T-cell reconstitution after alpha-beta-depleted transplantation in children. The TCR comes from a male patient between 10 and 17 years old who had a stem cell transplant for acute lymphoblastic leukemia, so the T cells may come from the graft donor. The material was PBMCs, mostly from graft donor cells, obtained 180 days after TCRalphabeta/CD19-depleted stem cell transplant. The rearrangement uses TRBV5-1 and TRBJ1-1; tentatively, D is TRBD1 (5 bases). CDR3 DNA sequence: TGCGCCAGCAGCTTGGGGGGGAGGGCAGACACTGAAGCTTTCTTT. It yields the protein CASSLGGRADTEAFF.